The 8 T cell receptor beta chains reported below all come from one sample, sequenced in a study of blood T cell repertoires in COVID-19. Using immunoSEQ multiplex PCR, the repertoire was profiled, and TCRdb retains in-frame clones only, with some absent. The profile shows approximately 190,000 clones, approximately 79% of them singletons. The sequencing input was peripheral blood. These receptors were obtained from a man aged 25-40 years with active or convalescent COVID-19.

V is TRBV7-8 and J is TRBJ1-2; tentatively, D is TRBD1 (6 bases). Trimming removed 1 base at V and 3 bases at J, with 15 bases between. The CDR3 is made up of 16 amino acids. Germline CDR1 is SGHVS and CDR2 is FQNEAQ. For the CDR3, the DNA is TGTGCCAGCAGCTTAGAAGGGGACATGACCTACTATGGCTACACCTTC. The encoded protein is CASSLEGDMTYYGYTF.

The chain recombines TRBV19 with TRBJ1-1, with a possible D match to TRBD1 (6 bases). With 3 bases removed from V and 10 bases from J, the gap between germline ends came to 12 bases. CDR1 and CDR2 (germline): LNHDA, SQIVND (reference sequence). This CDR3 is built from 12 residues. This CDR3 is CASSIGRGAAFF. CDR3 nucleotide sequence: TGTGCCAGTAGTATTGGGCGGGGGGCAGCTTTCTTT.

Points on this clone: A single base separates this from a much larger clone, so it may be a read error. This rearrangement joins TRBV3-1 (or the pseudogene TRBV3-2) to TRBJ1-5; no reliable D call. The CDR3 is 14 residues long. Germline loops: CDR1 LGHDT, CDR2 YNNKEL (reference sequence). The CDR3: CASNQGPSIQPQHF. As DNA, the CDR3 is TGTGCCAGCAACCAAGGTCCGAGCATCCAGCCCCAGCATTTT.

The chain links TRBV10-3 to TRBJ1-1; 8 nucleotides agree with TRBD1. Germline V gene sequence: CDR1 ENHRY, CDR2 SYGVKD. CDR3 length: 13 residues. The V gene end was trimmed by 9 bases and the J gene end by 1 base; junction bases not matched to a gene: 4. CDR3 in DNA: TGTGCCATGAGGGACAGGACGAACACTGAAGCTTTCTTT. It encodes CAMRDRTNTEAFF.

J is TRBJ1-4 and V is TRBV6-6; TRBD1 is a possible D gene (5 bases). V lost 5 bases, J lost 6 bases, and 13 bases lay in between. This CDR3 spans 14 amino acids. Germline-derived CDR1 and CDR2 are MNHNY and SVGAGI (reference sequence). CDR3 loop: CASSLQTGDEKLFF. CDR3 nucleotide sequence: TGTGCCAGCAGTCTACAAACGGGGGATGAAAAACTGTTTTTT.

This clone was counted between two and nine times. This sequence joins TRBV11-3 and TRBJ2-5; 11 bases map to TRBD2. Germline loops: CDR1 SGHNT, CDR2 YENEEA. The CDR3 is 17 amino acids. J lost 3 bases, V lost 5 bases, and 11 bases had no gene match. The CDR3 sequence: CASSPRGATSGKETQYF. CDR3 DNA sequence: TGTGCCAGCAGCCCCCGGGGGGCGACTAGCGGGAAAGAGACCCAGTACTTC.

V is TRBV18 and J is TRBJ2-5; D may be TRBD2 (6 bases). Trimming shortened V by 0 bases and J by 3 bases, and 17 bases separated the two germline ends. This CDR3 contains 17 residues. Per the germline V gene, CDR1 is KGHSH and CDR2 is LQKENI. The CDR3 bases are TGTGCCAGCTCACCACCAGGAGCGGGCCCCGCCGAAGAGACCCAGTACTTC. Translating it yields CASSPPGAGPAEETQYF.

The chain couples TRBV11-2 to TRBJ1-1; 9 nucleotides line up with TRBD1. Germline V gene data show CDR1 as SGHAT and CDR2 as FQNNGV. This CDR3 spans 16 amino acids. The trim removed 5 bases at V and 0 bases at J, leaving 7 bases unmatched. DNA for the CDR3: TGTGCCAGCAGCCCGGGACAGGGATTCATGAACACTGAAGCTTTCTTT. It specifies CASSPGQGFMNTEAFF.